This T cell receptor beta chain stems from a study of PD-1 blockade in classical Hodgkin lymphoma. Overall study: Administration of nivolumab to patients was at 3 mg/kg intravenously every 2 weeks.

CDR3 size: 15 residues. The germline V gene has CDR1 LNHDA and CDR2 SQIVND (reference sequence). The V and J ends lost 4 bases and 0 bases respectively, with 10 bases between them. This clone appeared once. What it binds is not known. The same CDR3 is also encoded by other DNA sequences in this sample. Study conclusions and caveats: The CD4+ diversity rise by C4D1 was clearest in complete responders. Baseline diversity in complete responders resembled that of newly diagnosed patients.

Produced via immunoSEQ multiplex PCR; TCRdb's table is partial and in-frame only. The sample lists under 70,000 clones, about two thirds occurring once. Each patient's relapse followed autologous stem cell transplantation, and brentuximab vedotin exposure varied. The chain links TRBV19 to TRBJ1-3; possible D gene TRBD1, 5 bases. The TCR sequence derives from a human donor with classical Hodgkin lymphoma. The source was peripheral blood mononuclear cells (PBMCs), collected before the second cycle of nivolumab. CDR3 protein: CASSTRVYSGNTIYF. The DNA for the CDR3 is TGTGCCAGTAGTACCAGGGTATACTCTGGAAACACCATATATTTT. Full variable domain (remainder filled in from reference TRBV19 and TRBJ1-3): DGGITQSPKYLFRKEGQNVTLSCEQNLNHDAMYWYRQDPGQGLRLIYYSQIVNDFQKGDIAEGYSVSREKKESFPLTVTSAQKNPTAFYLCASSTRVYSGNTIYFGEGSWLTVV.